These 29 T cell receptor beta chains were all obtained from the same sample, sequenced in a study of OX40 agonist ivuxolimab in advanced cancers. Some clones are missing from TCRdb's copy, which holds only in-frame ones; the method was immunoSEQ multiplex PCR. The sample includes some 86,000 clones, over 75% of them seen just once. The starting material was CD4+ or CD8+ T cells sorted from blood, obtained in a trial of the OX40 agonist ivuxolimab. The receptor set was obtained from an adult with an advanced solid tumor such as melanoma, head and neck, liver or kidney cancer.

This chain links TRBV11-2 with TRBJ2-4; D is ambiguous. Germline CDR1 SGHAT, CDR2 FQNNGV. CDR3 length: 11 residues. The germline V and J ends were trimmed by 1 base and 9 bases, with 4 bases remaining between them. CDR3 loop: CASSLGGIQYF. The CDR3 nucleotides are TGTGCCAGCAGCTTAGGGGGCATTCAGTACTTC.

The rearrangement joins TRBV4-1 to TRBJ2-7; D assignment may be TRBD1 or TRBD2 (5 bases each). Germline values: CDR1 MGHRA, CDR2 YSYEKL. There are 15 residues in the CDR3. Trimming removed 2 bases from V and 4 bases from J, with 15 bases in between. In DNA form, the CDR3 reads TGCGCCAGCAGCCAACCGACGAGGGGCACTTACGAGCAGTACTTC. It yields the protein CASSQPTRGTYEQYF.

Regarding this clone: Other DNA sequences in the same sample also yield this CDR3. The V and J genes are TRBV20-1 and TRBJ2-5; no reliable D call. CDR3 size: 10 residues. Germline-derived CDR1 and CDR2 are DFQATT and SNEGSKA (reference sequence). Trimming stripped 4 bases from V and 0 bases from J, with 0 bases between. CDR3 protein: CSANQETQYF. The DNA of the CDR3 is TGCAGTGCTAACCAAGAGACCCAGTACTTC.

The chain has TRBV6-6 and TRBJ1-1; TRBD1 agrees at 8 bases. This CDR3 has 13 residues. Looked up from germline, CDR1 is MNHNY and CDR2 is SVGAGI (reference sequence). The V gene end was trimmed by 8 bases and the J gene end by 4 bases; junction bases not matched to a gene: 6. The CDR3 is CASGPTGGTEAFF. The CDR3 nucleotides read TGTGCCAGCGGTCCCACAGGGGGCACTGAAGCTTTCTTT.

The chain employs TRBV7-9 and TRBJ2-7, with 8 bases lining up with TRBD1. J lost 5 bases, V lost 0 bases, and 15 bases had no gene match. Germline values: CDR1 SEHNR, CDR2 FQNEAQ (reference sequence). The CDR3 runs to 18 residues. CDR3 residues: CASSLADRSGGVLDEQYF. The CDR3 DNA reads as TGTGCCAGCAGCTTAGCGGACCGCTCAGGGGGCGTGTTAGACGAGCAGTACTTC.

This clone was seen just once. This chain joins TRBV5-1 and TRBJ2-3; D possibly matches TRBD1 or TRBD2 (5 bases each). The CDR3 is 15 residues long. The V gene lost 0 bases and the J gene lost 4 bases, with 12 bases spanning the gap. Germline CDR1 is SGHRS and CDR2 is YFSETQ. DNA for the CDR3: TGCGCCAGCAGCTTGGCCTTTGGGGGAGCAGATACGCAGTATTTT. It encodes CASSLAFGGADTQYF.

The chain employs TRBV4-2 and TRBJ2-6, with D possibly TRBD1 on 6 matching bases. The CDR3 has 15 residues. Germline assignment: CDR1 LGHNA and CDR2 YNFKEQ. The ends were cut back, 2 bases at V and 1 base at J, with 6 bases in the middle. The CDR3 here is CASSQTGSGANVLTF. The CDR3 coding sequence is TGTGCCAGCAGCCAAACAGGGTCTGGGGCCAACGTCCTGACTTTC.

J is TRBJ2-2 and V is TRBV29-1; 13 bases match TRBD2. V shed 6 bases, J shed 5 bases, and the junction held 9 bases outside the gene matches. Germline CDR1 is SQVTM and CDR2 is ANQGSEA. The CDR3 loop spans 16 amino acids. CDR3 in amino acids: CSVLLAGGPGTGELFF. CDR3 DNA: TGCAGCGTCCTACTAGCGGGAGGGCCGGGTACCGGGGAGCTGTTTTTT.

J is TRBJ2-5 and V is TRBV7-9; 10 positions agree with TRBD2. There are 14 residues in the CDR3. The junction had 4 bases not matched to a gene; V was cut back by 5 bases and J by 4 bases. Germline V gene lookup returns CDR1 SEHNR and CDR2 FQNEAQ (reference sequence). Here the CDR3 reads CASSPRLAGETQYF. Here the CDR3 DNA reads TGTGCCAGCAGCCCTCGACTAGCGGGAGAGACCCAGTACTTC.

The chain links TRBV13 to TRBJ2-7; 7 nucleotides line up with TRBD1. With V trimmed by 5 bases and J by 2 bases, 6 bases remained unmatched. Germline V gives CDR1 PRHDT, CDR2 FYEKMQ (reference sequence). CDR3 size: 14 residues. The CDR3 sequence is CASSRRQGPYEQYF. The DNA for the CDR3 is TGTGCCAGCAGCCGTCGACAGGGTCCCTACGAGCAGTACTTC.

The chain recombines TRBV11-3 with TRBJ2-7; 10 bases are shared with TRBD2. V shed 4 bases, J shed 0 bases, and the junction held 9 bases outside the gene matches. The CDR3 has 17 residues. The germline CDR1 and CDR2 sequences are SGHNT and YENEEA. The CDR3 spells CASSSELASGSSYEQYF. In nucleotides, the CDR3 is TGTGCCAGCAGCTCAGAGCTGGCTAGCGGGAGCTCCTACGAGCAGTACTTC.

The J gene is TRBJ2-3, the V gene TRBV7-2; TRBD1 aligns across 12 bases. V lost 6 bases to trimming and J lost 3 bases; unmatched junction nucleotides: 7. In germline, CDR1 is SGHTA, CDR2 FQGNSA. The CDR3 has 16 amino acids. The CDR3 bases are TGTGCCAGCAGTCTAACGGGACAGGGGGCAACAGATACGCAGTATTTT. Translation gives CASSLTGQGATDTQYF.

The chain recombines TRBV7-2 with TRBJ2-3, with TRBD2 matching 8 bases. CDR3 length: 15 residues. Trimming took 1 base from V and 4 from J; bases not matched to a gene: 4. The germline V gene has CDR1 SGHTA and CDR2 FQGNSA. CDR3 in amino acids: CASSLEGGRSDTQYF. The DNA for the CDR3 is TGTGCCAGCAGCTTAGAAGGCGGGAGGTCAGATACGCAGTATTTT.

The chain has TRBV28 and TRBJ2-7, with 7 bases lining up with TRBD2. Germline loops: CDR1 MDHEN, CDR2 SYDVKM. This CDR3 contains 13 residues. V dropped 8 bases and J dropped 5; count of bases not matched to a gene: 9. CDR3 nucleotide sequence: TGTGCCAGCGCCTTCGGAGGGAGGGACGAGCAGTACTTC. As protein: CASAFGGRDEQYF.

The J gene is TRBJ2-5, the V gene TRBV21-1; TRBD2, the D gene given by the table, was not confirmed from the DNA. TRBV21-1 is labeled a pseudogene. The length of the CDR3 is 16 residues. The CDR3 loop is CASSRLAGLYQETQYF. In DNA form, the CDR3 reads TGTGCCAGCTCTCGGCTAGCGGGGTTATACCAAGAGACCCAGTACTTC.

The chain links TRBV7-2 to TRBJ2-1; D is uncertain. The CDR3 totals 11 residues. The germline V gene encodes CDR1 SGHTA and CDR2 FQGNSA. V was pared by 4 bases and J by 5 bases, with 3 bases between. CDR3 loop: CASSSDNEQFF. CDR3 nucleotide sequence: TGTGCCAGCAGCTCAGACAATGAGCAGTTCTTC.

The gene calls are TRBV18 and TRBJ2-7, with TRBD1 matching over 10 bases. The length of the CDR3 is 16 residues. With 5 bases clipped from V and 4 bases from J, the junction kept 11 bases outside the gene matches. Germline V gives CDR1 KGHSH, CDR2 LQKENI. The CDR3 loop is CASSGPATGGGYEQYF. Here the CDR3 DNA reads TGTGCCAGCTCAGGTCCTGCGACAGGGGGCGGATACGAGCAGTACTTC.

This chain links TRBV7-2 with TRBJ2-1; possibly TRBD2 for D (5 bases). Germline CDR1 is SGHTA and CDR2 is FQGNSA. The CDR3 extends over 16 amino acids. V gave up 2 bases and J gave up 2 bases, with 13 bases separating them. The CDR3 coding sequence is TGTGCCAGCAGCTTATATTGGGAGACCGCCTACAATGAGCAGTTCTTC. Its translation: CASSLYWETAYNEQFF. Full variable domain (missing parts from reference TRBV7-2 and TRBJ2-1): GAGVSQSPSNKVTEKGKDVELRCDPISGHTALYWYRQSLGQGLEFLIYFQGNSAPDKSGLPSDRFSAERTGGSVSTLTIQRTQQEDSAVYLCASSLYWETAYNEQFFGPGTRLTVL.

The chain carries TRBV2 and TRBJ2-1, with D uncertain. V was cut by 6 bases and J by 3 bases, with 3 bases left in between. Germline values: CDR1 SNHLY, CDR2 FYNNEI. The CDR3 length is 11 residues. The CDR3 coding sequence is TGTGCCAGCAGCGACTACAATGAGCAGTTCTTC. Amino acids: CASSDYNEQFF.

The rearrangement uses TRBV7-9 and TRBJ2-3; D is undetermined. The germline V gene has CDR1 SEHNR and CDR2 FQNEAQ (reference sequence). The CDR3 is 17 residues long. V was trimmed by 5 bases and J by 2 bases, leaving 20 bases between them. Here the CDR3 reads CASSTRPFRTNTDTQYF. For the CDR3, the DNA is TGTGCCAGCAGCACACGCCCCTTTCGGACGAACACAGATACGCAGTATTTT. The entire variable domain, with the rest obtained from reference TRBV7-9 and TRBJ2-3, is as follows: DTGVSQNPRHKITKRGQNVTFRCDPISEHNRLYWYRQTLGQGPEFLTYFQNEAQLEKSRLLSDRFSAERPKGSFSTLEIQRTEQGDSAMYLCASSTRPFRTNTDTQYFGPGTRLTVL.

The CDR3: CSARGGDEQFF. For the CDR3, the DNA is TGCAGTGCTAGGGGAGGAGATGAGCAGTTCTTC. V and J are TRBV20-1 and TRBJ2-1, with D possibly being TRBD2 (6 bases). The CDR3 runs 11 residues. Trimming removed 3 bases at V and 8 bases at J, with 8 bases between. CDR1 is DFQATT, CDR2 SNEGSKA, per germline (reference sequence).

Concerning this clone itself: Germline is not matched at one junction end, which may reflect a read error. This chain links TRBV2 with TRBJ2-7; TRBD2 is a possible D gene (5 bases). The germline V gene has CDR1 SNHLY and CDR2 FYNNEI. The CDR3 sequence is 14 residues long. The CDR3 DNA is TGTGCCAGCAGGGAAGGGCGAGGGCTCTACGAGCAGTACTTC. Its translation is CASREGRGLYEQYF.

This chain links TRBV5-1 with TRBJ2-1; 7 bases are shared with TRBD2. CDR3 size: 17 residues. V shed 4 bases, J shed 0 bases, and the junction held 10 bases outside the gene matches. CDR1 and CDR2 (germline): SGHRS, YFSETQ. DNA of the CDR3: TGCGCCAGCAGCAGATCCGGACTAGTTGGCTCCTACAATGAGCAGTTCTTC. Translated, it gives CASSRSGLVGSYNEQFF.

V usage is TRBV28 and J usage is TRBJ2-2, with unresolved D. The CDR3 contains 12 residues. The germline gives CDR1 MDHEN, CDR2 SYDVKM. V was clipped by 5 bases and J by 8 bases, with 9 bases between them. The CDR3 DNA reads as TGTGCCAGCAGTGTTAAGGTGGGGGAGCTGTTTTTT. The encoded protein is CASSVKVGELFF.

The J gene is TRBJ2-2, the V gene TRBV4-1; 11 nucleotides line up with TRBD2. The CDR3 loop spans 15 amino acids. The V gene end was trimmed by 6 bases and the J gene end by 4 bases; junction bases not matched to a gene: 4. Germline CDR1 reads MGHRA; CDR2 reads YSYEKL. CDR3 amino acids: CASSPGTSGTGELFF. The CDR3 DNA reads TGCGCCAGCAGTCCTGGGACTAGCGGCACCGGGGAGCTGTTTTTT.

V usage is TRBV13 and J usage is TRBJ2-6, with 7 bases that match TRBD1. The V segment lost 5 bases and the J segment 0 bases; nucleotides outside the gene matches: 10. The CDR3 is 18 amino acids. Germline V lookup: CDR1 PRHDT, CDR2 FYEKMQ (reference sequence). Written as DNA, the CDR3 is TGTGCCAGCAGCCGATATTGGGACAGCCTCTCTGGGGCCAACGTCCTGACTTTC. It yields the protein CASSRYWDSLSGANVLTF.

This clone was recorded a few times. This chain connects TRBV2 to TRBJ1-5; D gene uncertain. The germline CDR1 and CDR2 sequences are SNHLY and FYNNEI. Deletions cut 2 bases from V and 4 bases from J, with 6 bases between. The CDR3 covers 13 residues. The CDR3 sequence is CASSERRNQPQHF. The CDR3 DNA is TGTGCCAGCAGTGAACGCAGGAATCAGCCCCAGCATTTT.

V gene TRBV6-9 combines with J gene TRBJ2-7; D gene uncertain. The germline gives CDR1 MNHGY, CDR2 SVAAGI. Trimming shortened V by 3 bases and J by 7 bases, and 16 bases separated the two germline ends. The CDR3 totals 14 residues. The chain's CDR3 is CASSYRTPAFEQYF. CDR3 nucleotides: TGTGCCAGCAGTTACCGGACCCCGGCGTTTGAGCAGTACTTC.

This clone was detected only a few times. In DNA form, the CDR3 reads TGTGCCAGCAGTTACGGAGGGAACGAGCAGTACTTC. Amino acids: CASSYGGNEQYF. V gene TRBV6-5 combines with J gene TRBJ2-7; D is perhaps TRBD2 (6 bases). In germline, CDR1 is MNHEY, CDR2 SVGAGI. Trimming shortened V by 2 bases and J by 5 bases, and 7 bases separated the two germline ends. The CDR3 length is 12 residues.